The 8 T cell receptor beta chains listed next were all sequenced from one sample in a study of blood T cell repertoires in COVID-19. Profiling relied on immunoSEQ multiplex PCR, and the TCRdb table lists in-frame clones only, not all of them. The table includes approximately 150,000 clones, 80% to 90% detected once. The source material was peripheral blood. The source of these receptors is a man between 35 and 55 years old with acute or convalescent COVID-19.

The genes are TRBV11-2 and TRBJ2-5; 7 nucleotides align to TRBD1. The CDR3 has 15 amino acids. Germline assignment: CDR1 SGHAT and CDR2 FQNNGV. Trimming cost V 0 bases and J 2 bases; bases outside gene matches: 3. CDR3: CASSLDGRGQETQYF. The CDR3 DNA sequence: TGTGCCAGCAGCTTAGATGGCAGGGGGCAAGAGACCCAGTACTTC.

This chain connects TRBV28 to TRBJ1-4; D gene unclear. CDR1 is MDHEN and CDR2 is SYDVKM in the germline V gene. The V and J ends lost 5 bases and 7 bases respectively, with 14 bases between them. CDR3 size: 14 residues. The DNA for the CDR3 is TGTGCCAGCAGTCAGACACCCTCGCCTGAAAAACTGTTTTTT. It translates to CASSQTPSPEKLFF.

The J gene is TRBJ1-1, the V gene TRBV19; 10 bases line up with TRBD1. The germline gives CDR1 LNHDA, CDR2 SQIVND (reference sequence). With 5 bases clipped from V and 5 bases from J, the junction kept 20 bases outside the gene matches. CDR3 length: 19 amino acids. CDR3 amino acids: CASSGKVRQGAPGGTEAFF. The CDR3 region has the DNA TGTGCCAGTAGTGGAAAGGTTAGACAGGGGGCGCCTGGTGGGACTGAAGCTTTCTTT.

This chain's CDR3 is CASSPGRGYGYTF. CDR3 nucleotides: TGTGCCAGCTCACCCGGCAGGGGTTATGGCTACACCTTC. The genes are TRBV18 and TRBJ1-2, with D possibly being TRBD1 (6 bases). The V gene lost 3 bases and the J gene lost 5 bases, with 10 bases spanning the gap. The CDR3 consists of 13 residues. Per the germline V gene, CDR1 is KGHSH and CDR2 is LQKENI.

This clone was counted once. The chain employs TRBV7-2 and TRBJ1-5; D not resolved. From germline, CDR1 is SGHTA and CDR2 FQGNSA. The V gene lost 0 bases and the J gene lost 8 bases, with 8 bases spanning the gap. The CDR3 consists of 13 residues. CDR3 bases: TGTGCCAGCAGCTTAGCCCACCAGAAGCCCCAGCATTTT. This codes for CASSLAHQKPQHF. Variable domain in full (rest from reference TRBV7-2 and TRBJ1-5): GAGVSQSPSNKVTEKGKDVELRCDPISGHTALYWYRQSLGQGLEFLIYFQGNSAPDKSGLPSDRFSAERTGGSVSTLTIQRTQQEDSAVYLCASSLAHQKPQHFGDGTRLSIL.

The chain couples TRBV6-5 to TRBJ2-7; TRBD2 is a possible D gene (6 bases). V gave up 2 bases and J gave up 4 bases, with 9 bases separating them. The germline gives CDR1 MNHEY, CDR2 SVGAGI. The CDR3 loop spans 13 amino acids. CDR3: CASSYRRGYEQYF. In DNA form, the CDR3 reads TGTGCCAGCAGTTACCGGAGGGGTTACGAGCAGTACTTC.

V usage is TRBV5-8 and J usage is TRBJ1-2, with D tentatively TRBD1 (5 bases). This CDR3 has 16 residues. The V gene lost 4 bases and the J gene lost 4 bases, with 20 bases spanning the gap. Germline V gene data show CDR1 as SGHTS and CDR2 as YDEGEE. The CDR3 sequence: CASSPAPFRVTYGYTF. CDR3 bases: TGTGCCAGCAGCCCCGCTCCGTTCAGGGTGACCTATGGCTACACCTTC.

The chain links TRBV2 to TRBJ1-5; 9 bases fit TRBD1. V dropped 6 bases and J dropped 5; count of bases not matched to a gene: 11. Germline-derived CDR1 and CDR2 are SNHLY and FYNNEI. The CDR3 runs 16 residues. The CDR3 here is CASRRGGTGIDQPQHF. CDR3 sequence (DNA): TGTGCCAGCAGGAGGGGAGGGACAGGGATCGATCAGCCCCAGCATTTT.